Presented here are 11 T cell receptor beta chains from one specimen sequenced in a study of metastatic and nonmetastatic thyroid tumors. Using MiXCR, TCRdb re-called clones from the PCR reads. The table shows fewer than 20,000 clones, with about 19% occurring only once. No patient had received any treatment before thyroid surgery. Sequencing input: tumor tissue. Receptors originate from a female donor with papillary thyroid cancer or a benign thyroid nodule (not recorded which). Some clones in this sample may be carry-over from other donors' samples.

This clone showed up many times. The chain is built from TRBV27 and TRBJ1-2; possible D gene TRBD1, 5 bases. The CDR3 loop spans 14 amino acids. V was shortened by 4 bases and J by 7 bases, with 16 bases between the two germline ends. Germline V gene lookup returns CDR1 MNHEY and CDR2 SMNVEV (reference sequence). The CDR3 loop is CASSWRGTPRGYTF. The CDR3 DNA reads as TGTGCCAGCAGTTGGCGGGGGACGCCCCGTGGCTACACCTTC.

This clone occurred many times. The rearrangement joins TRBV20-1 to TRBJ2-2; D is perhaps TRBD2 (5 bases). CDR1 and CDR2 from the germline V gene are DFQATT and SNEGSKA (reference sequence). Trimming left V 4 bases short and J 5 bases short, with 20 bases between. CDR3 size: 16 residues. CDR3 sequence (DNA): TGCAGTGCTATTAAAGGTGGACTTCGGAGGACCGGGGAGCTGTTTTTT. Its protein is CSAIKGGLRRTGELFF.

The J gene is TRBJ1-1, the V gene TRBV11-1; TRBD1 matches at 9 bases. There are 13 residues in the CDR3. V was clipped by 6 bases and J by 5 bases; unmatched bases: 4. Germline loops: CDR1 SGHAT, CDR2 FQDESV (reference sequence). CDR3 in DNA: TGTGCCAGCAGTTCGGACAGGGGAACTGAAGCTTTCTTT. Protein sequence: CASSSDRGTEAFF.

This clone was detected only a few times. A clone one base away is much larger, so this may be a read error. Other DNA sequences within the sample encode an identical CDR3. This chain's CDR3 is CASSDGTEYEKLFF. CDR3 DNA sequence: TGTGCCAGCAGCGACGGGACAGAATATGAAAAGCTGTTTTTT. The chain has TRBV6-1 and TRBJ1-4, with 7 bases identical to TRBD1. CDR3 length: 14 amino acids. The V gene's germline CDR1 is MNHNS and CDR2 SASEGT.

In this sample, this clone turned up many times. The chain employs TRBV28 and TRBJ2-7; 7 nucleotides agree with TRBD2. Germline-derived CDR1 and CDR2 are MDHEN and SYDVKM. This CDR3 region has 15 residues. With 2 bases clipped from V and 0 bases from J, the junction kept 4 bases outside the gene matches. The CDR3 DNA sequence: TGTGCCAGCAGTTTACCAGCGGGGAGCTCCTACGAGCAGTACTTC. As protein: CASSLPAGSSYEQYF.

In this sample, this clone turned up many times. This sequence joins TRBV9 and TRBJ2-7, with D possibly matching TRBD2 (6 bases). CDR1 and CDR2 from the germline V gene are SGDLS and YYNGEE. V lost 4 bases and J 5 bases, leaving 16 bases between the germline ends. This CDR3 has 14 amino acids. The CDR3 nucleotides are TGTGCCAGCAGCCCCGGACGGGGGATACACGAGCAGTACTTC. This codes for CASSPGRGIHEQYF.

The rearrangement uses TRBV5-1 and TRBJ2-2, with D tentatively TRBD1 (5 bases). Trimming stripped 5 bases from V and 3 bases from J, with 14 bases between. This CDR3 region has 15 residues. Germline assignment: CDR1 SGHRS and CDR2 YFSETQ. CDR3 residues: CASRMWGADTGELFF. DNA for the CDR3: TGCGCCAGCAGGATGTGGGGCGCCGACACCGGGGAGCTGTTTTTT.

This clone occurred many times. The genes are TRBV12-3 or TRBV12-4 and TRBJ2-7; D ambiguous. With 6 bases removed from V and 4 bases from J, the gap between germline ends came to 13 bases. This CDR3 is built from 13 residues. The CDR3 DNA is TGTGCCAGCAGCCGCTTTACCTTATACGAGCAGTACTTC. It yields the protein CASSRFTLYEQYF.

This rearrangement joins TRBV6-1 to TRBJ2-5; the D call may be TRBD1 or TRBD2 (5 bases each). The CDR3 has 15 amino acids. Germline V lookup: CDR1 MNHNS, CDR2 SASEGT. The V end was cut by 2 bases, the J end by 5 bases, with 15 bases between. The CDR3 loop reads CASSELVRGGETQYF. The CDR3 DNA sequence: TGTGCCAGCAGTGAATTAGTAAGGGGCGGGGAGACCCAGTACTTC.

CDR3 region: CASSNSGRASVEQFF. Here the CDR3 DNA reads TGTGCCAGCAGCAATAGCGGGAGGGCCTCCGTTGAGCAGTTCTTC. This chain joins TRBV13 and TRBJ2-1; 11 bases are a match to TRBD2. V dropped 5 bases and J dropped 9; count of bases not matched to a gene: 9. Germline CDR1 reads PRHDT; CDR2 reads FYEKMQ (reference sequence). CDR3 length: 15 amino acids.

This clone was picked up many times. This sequence joins TRBV28 and TRBJ1-2; tentatively, D is TRBD1 (6 bases). V was pared by 6 bases and J by 6 bases, with 23 bases between. CDR3 length: 16 amino acids. CDR1 and CDR2 from the germline V gene are MDHEN and SYDVKM. The CDR3 spells CASSILISRGRDGYTF. For the CDR3, the DNA is TGTGCCAGCAGCATCTTGATCTCCAGGGGTCGGGATGGCTACACCTTC.